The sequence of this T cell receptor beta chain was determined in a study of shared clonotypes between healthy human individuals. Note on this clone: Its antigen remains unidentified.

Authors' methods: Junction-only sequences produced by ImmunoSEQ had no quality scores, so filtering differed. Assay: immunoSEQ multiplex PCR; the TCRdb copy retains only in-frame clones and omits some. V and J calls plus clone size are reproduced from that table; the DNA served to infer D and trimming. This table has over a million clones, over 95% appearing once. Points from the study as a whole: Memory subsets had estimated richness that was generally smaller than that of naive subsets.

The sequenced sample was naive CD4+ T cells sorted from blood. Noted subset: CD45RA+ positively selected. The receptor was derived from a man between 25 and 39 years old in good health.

CDR3 coding DNA: TGTGCCAGCAGTTACCCTAGCAATGAGCAGTTCTTC. Translated, it gives CASSYPSNEQFF. The chain is built from TRBV6-6 and TRBJ2-1; unclear D gene. The CDR3 sequence is 12 residues long. Germline V lookup: CDR1 MNHNY, CDR2 SVGAGI (reference sequence). V was pared by 2 bases and J by 6 bases, with 5 bases between.